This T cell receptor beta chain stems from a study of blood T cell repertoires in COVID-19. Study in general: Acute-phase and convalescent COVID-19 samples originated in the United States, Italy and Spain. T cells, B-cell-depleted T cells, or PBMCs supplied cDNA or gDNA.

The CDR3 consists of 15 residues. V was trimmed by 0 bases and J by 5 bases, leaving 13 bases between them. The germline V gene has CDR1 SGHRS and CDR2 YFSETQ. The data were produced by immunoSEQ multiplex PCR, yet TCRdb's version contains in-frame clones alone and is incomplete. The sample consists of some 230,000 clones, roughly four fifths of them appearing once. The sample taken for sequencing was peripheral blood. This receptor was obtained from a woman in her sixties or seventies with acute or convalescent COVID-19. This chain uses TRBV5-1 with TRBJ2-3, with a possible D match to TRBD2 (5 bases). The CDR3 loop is CASSLGEGIVDTQYF. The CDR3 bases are TGCGCCAGCAGCTTGGGCGAGGGAATCGTAGATACGCAGTATTTT.